This T cell receptor (beta chain) was recorded in a study of T cell clusters in autoimmune cytopenias (dated by TCRdb to between 2018 and 2020). Background on the whole study: Healthy donor controls had a mean age of roughly 50 years and a median age of 59 years, with about half of the roughly 40 female. The study aimed to test whether autoimmune cytopenia patients carry a disease-specific immune repertoire signature usable as a blood-based biomarker. Alongside healthy, CLL and autoimmune hepatitis controls, autoimmune cytopenia patients had their peripheral blood TRB and IGH repertoires sequenced at active disease and again during treatment follow-up. Repertoires from autoimmune hepatitis patients were compared with those of about 20 healthy donors matched for age and sex. For primary cytopenia, fewer than 30 age-matched healthy donors were used as controls, and for secondary cytopenia, more than 13 age-matched CLL patients were used as controls. The median TRB sequencing depth was just over 50,000 reads per sample, and the median number of distinct TRB clonotypes was roughly 2,000 per sample. Overall results and qualifications from the work: Compared with active autoimmune hepatitis patients, healthy donors had almost three times as many exclusive TRB clusters, a finding consistent with an autoimmunity-wide signature. The T cell clusters were defined in silico only, and their functional role remained to be validated experimentally. TRB repertoire shifts, with less even repertoires in secondary cytopenia and CLL, mostly reflected lymphoma bias rather than autoimmunity. GLIPH suggested that primary autoimmune cytopenia patients lacked physiological T cell clusters: more than 40 clusters were exclusive to healthy donors versus 17 exclusive to patients. In the comparison of secondary cytopenia with CLL, no cluster-lack signature showed up, apparently because the dominant lymphoma-associated repertoire masked the signature.

Each sample's TRB amplification started from 250 ng of peripheral blood genomic DNA, which corresponds to approximately 37,500 genome equivalents. From the cysteine up to the phenylalanine, the CDR3 has a length of 17 residues. DNA is not recorded here. CDR1 ENHRY and CDR2 SYGVKD were looked up in the germline V gene. TRB rearrangements were amplified by multiplex PCR using a touch-down protocol with TRB-A and TRB-B primer pools mixed in one tube. Two consecutive PCR reactions with Phusion HS II polymerase added Illumina adapters and sample indices to the amplicons. The amplicons were purified from gel with the NucleoSpin Gel and PCR Clean-up kit, after which the amplicons were quantified by Qubit and checked for quality on an Agilent 2100 Bioanalyzer. Sequencing of the libraries was done on an Illumina MiSeq with paired-end, single-indexed, 600-cycle runs. Turning to the authors' computational methods: TRB reads were aligned and assembled with MiXCR version 2.1.12 using the default MiXCR reference library. A clone was defined by each unique CDR3 nucleotide sequence, and analysis was restricted to productive sequences with at least two reads. Repertoire diversity was assessed with alpha-parameterized diversity profiles (alpha 0 to 5), including the Shannon (alpha 1) and Simpson (alpha 2) indices, which were computed with an R script. Combinatorial TRB VJ usage was computed with the tcR package and compared between cohorts by principal component analysis with ade4. TCRbeta CDR3s were clustered with GLIPH on cohort pairs matched by age and read depth, and cluster frequencies were compared by Wilcoxon test. TCRdb reprocessed the reads and lists each CDR3 protein sequence as a single entry, with no DNA. These V and J calls originate from TCRdb's pipeline instead of the authors' own analysis. This sample's table contains some 12,000 distinct CDR3 sequences. Together, the top ten hold over 3% of the sample.

In regard to this clonotype: Its specific antigen is unknown.

Separately, the same data were catalogued under a study of T cell repertoires in aging, cancer and after chemotherapy. The second paper further reports: Donors spanned six age groups from 30 or younger to 70 or older, with at least three individuals per group. Control TCR repertoires from healthy donors were recorded across several months to years, and re-sampling revealed clear clonal overlap. The full dataset contained several million TCR reads. Significantly lower blood TCR diversity and higher clonality were observed in untreated patients with hematological or solid cancers than in age-matched healthy donors. Declining TCR diversity with age in healthy donors was mainly explained by loss of richness; in cancer patients, loss of evenness also contributed. An increase in median generation probability over the chemotherapy interval was observed in both cancer cohorts, suggesting that the repertoire was reconstituted through rebound thymic output. According to the authors, the repertoire data do not permit conclusions about immunological memory after chemotherapy. To examine immunoaging and T cell reconstitution after chemotherapy, the study profiled TCR beta repertoires in peripheral blood from healthy donors and cancer patients. Alongside 95 healthy donors serving as a reference group, the cohort included some 220 cancer patients, of whom 90 to 94 had hematological cancers and some 130 had solid cancers. TRB sequences were processed with MiXCR versions 2.12 and 3.0.5. Repertoire metrics included Shannon diversity, evenness, clonality (one minus evenness), and alpha-parameterized diversity profiles from alpha 0 to 5. Generation probabilities of clones in paired pre- and post-chemotherapy samples were computed with the IGoR algorithm.

The TCR was taken from a human donor in good health. The sample was peripheral blood. This sequence uses TRBV10-3 and TRBJ2-7; as DNA is missing, the TRBD1 call by TCRdb cannot be tested. The encoded CDR3 is CAISESAGQGPAYEQYF.